The TCR beta chain described here comes from a study of T cells in localized non-small cell lung cancer. Study-wide points: Prolonged overall survival went with higher T cell density in the blood. In uninvolved adjacent lung, T cell clonality reached its highest value, exceeding tumor.

As regards this clone: Antigen specificity is unknown.

The germline V gene has CDR1 MNHEY and CDR2 SVGAGI. Trimming pared 2 bases from V and 8 bases from J, leaving 13 bases between. The CDR3 is 14 residues long. Method: immunoSEQ multiplex PCR; TCRdb's copy keeps in-frame clones and lacks some. The repertoire holds approximately 30,000 clones, with roughly 90% as singletons. The receptor was isolated from a woman aged 18-49 years with stage I lung adenocarcinoma. Sequencing used peripheral blood, obtained before any cancer treatment. The V and J genes are TRBV6-5 and TRBJ2-4, with D hard to call. The CDR3 sequence is CASSYGGRTDIQYF. The CDR3 DNA reads TGTGCCAGCAGTTACGGTGGTAGAACCGACATTCAGTACTTC.